The 16 T cell receptor beta chains listed next were all sequenced from one sample in a study of T cell changes during pregnancy in multiple sclerosis. Method: immunoSEQ multiplex PCR; TCRdb's copy keeps in-frame clones and lacks some. The table shows some 42,000 clones, with roughly nine tenths occurring only once. Specimen: CD4+ T cells from peripheral blood mononuclear cells, collected after pregnancy. Receptor source: a female donor with multiple sclerosis, enrolled in a pregnancy study.

V usage is TRBV4-1 and J usage is TRBJ2-5; TRBD1 matches 8 bases. Per germline, CDR1 MGHRA and CDR2 YSYEKL. V was pared by 1 base and J by 4 bases, with 11 bases of the junction left unmatched. The CDR3 is 17 amino acids. Written as DNA, the CDR3 is TGCGCCAGCAGCCAAGCCGGGATTCAGGGGGCTGGAGAGACCCAGTACTTC. Protein: CASSQAGIQGAGETQYF.

V is TRBV5-1 and J is TRBJ2-5; TRBD1 aligns across 7 bases. The J segment lost 1 base and the V segment lost 1 base, leaving 4 bases of the junction unmatched. Germline V CDR1 and CDR2: SGHRS, YFSETQ. This CDR3 has 15 amino acids. The CDR3 region has the DNA TGCGCCAGCAGCTTGTTCGACAGGGCCCAAGAGACCCAGTACTTC. Translating it yields CASSLFDRAQETQYF. The whole variable domain, remainder taken from reference TRBV5-1 and TRBJ2-5, is KAGVTQTPRYLIKTRGQQVTLSCSPISGHRSVSWYQQTPGQGLQFLFEYFSETQRNKGNFPGRFSGRQFSNSRSEMNVSTLELGDSALYLCASSLFDRAQETQYFGPGTRLLVL.

The DNA of the CDR3 is TGTGCCAGCAGTGGACAGGGCGCTTATAATTCACCCCTCCACTTT. Encoded protein: CASSGQGAYNSPLHF. The V and J genes are TRBV2 and TRBJ1-6; the match to TRBD1 covers 7 bases. Trimming cost V 4 bases and J 4 bases; bases outside gene matches: 4. CDR3 length: 15 amino acids. The V gene's germline CDR1 is SNHLY and CDR2 FYNNEI. The complete variable domain, with remaining parts taken from reference TRBV2 and TRBJ1-6, reads EPEVTQTPSHQVTQMGQEVILRCVPISNHLYFYWYRQILGQKVEFLVSFYNNEISEKSEIFDDQFSVERPDGSNFTLKIRSTKLEDSAMYFCASSGQGAYNSPLHFGNGTRLTVT.

V is TRBV29-1 and J is TRBJ2-3; tentatively, D is TRBD2 (6 bases). V gave up 4 bases and J gave up 5 bases, with 16 bases separating them. CDR1 SQVTM and CDR2 ANQGSEA come from the germline V gene. The CDR3 contains 14 residues. The CDR3 region has the DNA TGCAGCGTTGTTGGGCGGGGTGGCGGAGATACGCAGTATTTT. Its translation is CSVVGRGGGDTQYF.

J is TRBJ1-1 and V is TRBV6-6, with a tentative D call TRBD1 (5 bases). From germline, CDR1 is MNHNY and CDR2 SVGAGI (reference sequence). Trimming stripped 6 bases from V and 5 bases from J, with 16 bases between. The CDR3 has 14 amino acids. The CDR3 region has the DNA TGTGCCAGCAGGTCCACAGGCCCTGGAACTGAAGCTTTCTTT. This gives the protein CASRSTGPGTEAFF.

This chain uses TRBV7-3 with TRBJ2-3, with TRBD2 matching over 9 bases. The CDR3 has 16 residues. Germline V CDR1 and CDR2: SGHTA, FQGTGA. Germline trimming cut 1 base from V and 4 bases from J; bases unmatched to any gene: 6. The CDR3 here is CASSLNRLAVPDTQYF. The DNA of the CDR3 is TGTGCCAGCAGCTTAAACCGACTAGCGGTTCCAGATACGCAGTATTTT.

J is TRBJ1-3 and V is TRBV5-1, with TRBD1 matching 10 bases. After removal of 4 bases from V and 7 bases from J, the junction contained 5 bases not matched to a gene. Germline CDR1 reads SGHRS; CDR2 reads YFSETQ. This CDR3 spans 14 amino acids. CDR3 protein: CASSQGTGENTIYF. CDR3 bases: TGCGCCAGCAGCCAAGGGACAGGGGAGAACACCATATATTTT.

This rearrangement joins TRBV6-5 to TRBJ2-7, with D maybe TRBD2 (5 bases). CDR1 and CDR2 from the germline V gene are MNHEY and SVGAGI. Trimming stripped 4 bases from V and 3 bases from J, with 7 bases between. This CDR3 has 12 amino acids. The CDR3 here is CASSSGLYEQYF. As DNA, the CDR3 is TGTGCCAGCAGTTCCGGACTCTACGAGCAGTACTTC.

In nucleotides, the CDR3 is TGTGCCAGCAGCTTACGGGGATACACTGAAGCTTTCTTT. Protein product: CASSLRGYTEAFF. This chain uses TRBV7-3 with TRBJ1-1; no firm D call. This CDR3 is 13 amino acids long. Germline CDR1 SGHTA, CDR2 FQGTGA. With 2 bases removed from V and 3 bases from J, the gap between germline ends came to 7 bases. Together with reference TRBV7-3 and TRBJ1-1, the CDR3 gives the full variable domain: GAGVSQTPSNKVTEKGKYVELRCDPISGHTALYWYRQSLGQGPEFLIYFQGTGAADDSGLPNDRFFAVRPEGSVSTLKIQRTERGDSAVYLCASSLRGYTEAFFGQGTRLTVV.

The rearrangement uses TRBV7-2 and TRBJ1-1; D remains ambiguous. The CDR3 is 11 amino acids. From germline, CDR1 is SGHTA and CDR2 FQGNSA. Trimming took 5 bases from V and 6 from J, leaving 7 bases between them. CDR3 coding DNA: TGTGCCAGCAGCCCCCGGTCTGAAGCTTTCTTT. Residues: CASSPRSEAFF.

The chain employs TRBV7-2 and TRBJ1-1; the D is unclear. V lost 3 bases to trimming and J lost 4 bases, with 12 bases between them. This CDR3 spans 14 amino acids. Germline V gene data show CDR1 as SGHTA and CDR2 as FQGNSA. The CDR3 reads CASSFTQASTEAFF. In DNA, the CDR3 is TGTGCCAGCAGCTTTACTCAGGCGAGCACTGAAGCTTTCTTT.

The chain carries TRBV10-3 and TRBJ2-7; a possible D gene is TRBD2 (5 bases). CDR1 ENHRY and CDR2 SYGVKD come from the germline V gene. The germline V and J ends were trimmed by 0 bases and 0 bases, with 12 bases remaining between them. This CDR3 spans 16 amino acids. CDR3 sequence: CAISESRTFNSYEQYF. The CDR3 nucleotides are TGTGCCATCAGTGAGTCGAGGACTTTCAACTCCTACGAGCAGTACTTC.

The V and J genes are TRBV2 and TRBJ1-6; unclear D gene. The germline CDR1 and CDR2 sequences are SNHLY and FYNNEI. CDR3 length: 14 residues. The V gene lost 8 bases and the J gene lost 0 bases, with 8 bases spanning the gap. The CDR3 spells CASGRSSYNSPLHF. The CDR3 DNA follows: TGTGCCAGCGGCCGGAGCTCCTATAATTCACCCCTCCACTTT.

The rearrangement links TRBV2 to TRBJ1-1; 7 positions match TRBD1. Germline V lookup: CDR1 SNHLY, CDR2 FYNNEI. This CDR3 is built from 15 residues. The trim removed 7 bases at V and 5 bases at J, leaving 13 bases unmatched. CDR3 amino acids: CASNQQGGRRTEAFF. The CDR3 DNA is TGTGCCAGCAACCAACAAGGGGGCCGGAGGACTGAAGCTTTCTTT.

This clone was observed a single time. The chain recombines TRBV5-1 with TRBJ1-4; unclear D gene. This CDR3 comprises 14 residues. Germline V lookup: CDR1 SGHRS, CDR2 YFSETQ. V lost 6 bases and J 3 bases, leaving 12 bases between the germline ends. CDR3 residues: CASTSRDPNEKLFF. CDR3 nucleotide sequence: TGCGCCAGCACTTCGAGGGATCCTAATGAAAAACTGTTTTTT. Drawing the rest from reference TRBV5-1 and TRBJ1-4, the complete variable domain is KAGVTQTPRYLIKTRGQQVTLSCSPISGHRSVSWYQQTPGQGLQFLFEYFSETQRNKGNFPGRFSGRQFSNSRSEMNVSTLELGDSALYLCASTSRDPNEKLFFGSGTQLSVL.

The V gene is TRBV19, the J gene TRBJ1-6; possibly TRBD1 for D (5 bases). With 3 bases removed from V and 5 bases from J, the gap between germline ends came to 11 bases. Germline lookup yields CDR1 LNHDA and CDR2 SQIVND (reference sequence). This CDR3 region has 15 residues. CDR3 coding DNA: TGTGCCAGTAGTATGGGCGGGGCGCATAATTCACCCCTCCACTTT. This translates into CASSMGGAHNSPLHF.